This T cell receptor (beta chain) was obtained from a study of cytomegalovirus exposure and HLA in healthy donors (dated by TCRdb to 2015 to 2018). Regarding the research as a whole: An earlier analysis of fewer than 750 of the donors reported under 300 Gb of sequence data and 95 million to 140 million unique TCR beta sequences obtained from 150 million to 200 million T cells. About 300 gigabases of sequencing data and tens of millions of unique TCR sequences were included in an early release covering several hundred HLA-typed donors. The genetic ancestry cluster associated with self-reported Caucasian donors included 81% of the roughly 400 genotyped donors. The aim of the study was to test whether cataloging public T cell receptors could identify signatures of past pathogen exposure. Using immunosequencing, the study profiled T cell repertoires from around 670 subjects and related those repertoires to cytomegalovirus serostatus. A separate validation cohort of over a hundred different subjects was used in addition to the roughly 670-subject first cohort. The study combined high-throughput TCR immunosequencing, statistical association of individual TCRs with disease status, and machine learning to predict cytomegalovirus infection status. To study patterns of TCR occurrence, a later analysis re-analyzed previously published TCR beta repertoires from hundreds of donors and added high-resolution HLA genotyping. The later analysis used no new phenotypic data to find candidate immune exposures, relying instead on TCR beta sequences and their occurrence across donors. An earlier analysis of approximately 580 of the donors used high-throughput TCR beta sequencing to judge whether each TCR beta V gene segment behaved as functional or pseudogenic. Donor age, sex, ethnicity and CMV serostatus were collected together with the repertoire data. A later genetic analysis used genome-wide SNP genotypes for about 60% of the roughly 700 donors, treating that subset as a discovery cohort. All discovery cohort repertoires had been generated on a single sequencing platform. Class I and class II HLA loci were covered by the typing at four-digit resolution. The number of typed donors differed by locus: roughly 620-640 for A, B, C, DRB1 and DQB1; approximately 530 for DQA1; fewer than 610 for DPA1; and some 450 for DPB1. Because of strong linkage in the cohort, roughly 5 DR-DQ haplotypes were treated as single units for association and clustering. On average, around 240,000 unique TCR beta nucleotide sequences were sequenced per donor among 300 to 500 genotyped donors of the cohort, with roughly 20% of those sequences being non-productive. Summary of the overall study and its limitations: The classifier was reported to diagnose cytomegalovirus status with high specificity and sensitivity in both the original cohort and the validation cohort. Because HLA typing was unavailable for some donors at each locus, only the typed subset was used in association tests. Most TCR sequences were seen in very few donors, while some public TCRs were found in many individuals. At a false discovery rate of 0.05, a later analysis linked under 20,000 TCR beta sequences to specific HLA alleles. In a later analysis, most CMV-associated TCR beta chains were found to appear HLA-restricted, with HLA associations seemingly driven largely by CMV exposure. The sequencing pipeline was judged likely to have produced a cluster of highly shared sequence variants as a technical artifact. According to a later analysis, parvovirus B19, influenza, CMV and Epstein-Barr virus appeared linked to several top co-occurrence clusters. According to the authors, the approach could potentially be generalized to other disease states and immunological phenotypes. Immune exposure information for the cohort was limited to CMV serostatus. A total of 150 to 200 TCR beta chains were listed by the study as associated with cytomegalovirus. This cohort had only TCR beta chains sequenced, and the lack of alpha or paired-chain data limited which features could be detected. V-gene and J-gene trimming of TCR beta chains was associated with a missense DCLRE1C variant in a later genetic analysis, and the association was replicated in an independent cohort. In a later analysis, HLA-associated TCR beta chains showed more clonal expansion and lower generation probabilities than non-associated chains that were equally common. Correlated functional status among segregating V segments might reflect linkage disequilibrium, but an unknown experimental factor could not be ruled out. Roughly 17 rarely observed V segments, including chromosome 9 orphons, were excluded from the earlier analysis of a few hundred of the donors because counts were too low. A further reported finding was that TCR beta sequences accurately predicted the HLA-A and HLA-B alleles for most subjects in the first cohort. An earlier analysis of some 590 of the donors showed that most TCR beta V segments appeared in productive rearrangements either about 87% or about 30% of the time, which broadly matched IMGT annotations. In a later analysis, the rate of TCR association differed among HLA loci, with DRB1 alleles having the most associated TCRs and HLA-C alleles having the fewest. In a later genetic analysis, fewer N-insertions in productive TCRs were reported among donors in an Asian-associated ancestry cluster than the approximately 710-donor mean. When HLA alleles, especially DR and DQ, strongly co-occurred, TCR associations were difficult to assign to individual alleles. In vitro tests confirmed that a few of the cytomegalovirus-associated TCR beta chains recognize cytomegalovirus antigens. Presence/absence analyses assumed roughly uniform sequencing depth across donors, an assumption that may not hold. The 87-base-pair reads could not distinguish some IMGT-functional V segments, including TRBV6-2 and TRBV6-3, so those segments were excluded.

As regards this clone: The target of this receptor is not known. The input lacks base qualities; no much larger clone sits a single base away.

Library preparation used the immunoSEQ multiplex PCR assay. For the multiplex PCR, a mixture combining 60 forward primers for TCR Vbeta segments and 13 reverse primers for TCR Jbeta segments was used. The CDR3 region of rearranged TCR beta genes was amplified from genomic DNA by a multiplex PCR assay. On the Illumina HiSeq System, the amplified TCR beta libraries were sequenced as 87-base-pair reads. On the study's bioinformatics: Across the 670 or so repertoires, a later analysis counted roughly 77 million unique TCR beta chains, 8.5 million to 12 million of which were shared by at least two donors. Raw reads were error-corrected and collapsed into unique sequences by a nearest-neighbor algorithm in which closely related sequences were merged to remove PCR and sequencing errors. V, D and J gene segments were assigned by aligning CDR3 sequences to IMGT reference sequences. For a sequence to be retained, a match of at least six nucleotides to both a V gene segment and a J gene segment was required. A rearrangement was called productive if the CDR3 had no stop codons and remained in frame with V and J, and every other rearrangement was called non-productive. CDR3 was defined according to IMGT convention as the region running from the second conserved V-encoded cysteine to the conserved J-encoded phenylalanine. The earlier analysis of a few hundred of the donors excluded sequences that lacked an unambiguous match to a single V gene segment. In an earlier analysis of more than 500 of the donors, a V segment was called functional when productive rearrangements were above 56.7%, and segregating when the standard deviation between donors exceeded 5%. A statistical classification framework was built for diagnosing cytomegalovirus status from the catalog of TCR beta chain sequences. V and J gene assignment, in a later analysis, came from comparing TCR nucleotide sequences with IMGT/GENE-DB human TR gene sequences. In a later analysis, CDR3 sequences and most-parsimonious VDJ recombination scenarios were assigned using the TCRdist pipeline. In a later analysis, every TCR beta chain was defined by the combination of its CDR3 amino acid sequence and its V-gene family, and reads without a unique V-gene family were dropped. As a way to deal with suspected cross-contamination and a sequencing artifact, a later analysis dropped hundreds of nucleotide sequences that were highly shared and had low generation probability. A later analysis calculated a clonal expansion index for each public chain from normalized within-repertoire ranks of inferred template counts. In a later analysis, generation probabilities were computed with a VDJ recombination model fitted to out-of-frame rearrangements, and the resulting probabilities were checked against IGoR. In a later analysis, hypergeometric tests were used to score TCR-TCR, TCR-HLA and TCR-CMV co-occurrence, with a repertoire-size bias correction applied to TCR pairs. To estimate false discovery rates, a later analysis permuted the HLA or CMV assignments 20 times. In a later analysis, co-occurring TCRs were grouped using DBSCAN, with TCRdist sequence similarity added in when clustering inside HLA-allele-positive subsets. Repertoires with fewer than 30,000 or more than 120,000 public chains, plus five repertoires with anomalous nucleotide sharing, were excluded from co-occurrence clustering. TCRdb provides this immuneACCESS table in a form limited to in-frame rearrangements. Some clones are lacking; in checked studies, under half of them reflect an unresolved V gene, and why the rest are absent is not known. The V and J calls and clone size are taken from that table; D and trimming were inferred from the DNA. Across this sample there are a few hundred thousand clones, with around 90% seen only once. About 1.7% of the sample comes from the top ten.

The cohort comprised 710 or so healthy bone marrow donors. All cohort members were sampled while nominally healthy, although unrecorded immune exposures were likely present. The donor was CMV seronegative and was included in the group of a few hundred seronegative cohort members. A peripheral blood sample was collected from each donor, and TCR beta sequencing was performed on peripheral blood mononuclear cells. The Qiagen DNeasy Blood Extraction Kit was used to extract genomic DNA from the blood cell samples. In the germline V gene (reference sequence), CDR1 corresponds to SEHNR and CDR2 to FQNEAQ. Taken from cysteine to phenylalanine, the CDR3 has 17 residues. The CDR3 DNA has 51 bases and is translated from base 1. V is trimmed back by 7 bases and J by 2 bases, and the junction contains 14 bases that no gene match accounts for.

Here the chain combines TRBV7-9 and TRBJ2-3, and 8 junction bases match TRBD2. Material for sequencing was PBMCs. The TCR originated in a girl between 2 and 10 years old in good health and CMV-seronegative. Here the CDR3 is given as CASTYSGVAGFTDTQYF. The nucleotides read TGTGCCAGCACCTACTCCGGGGTAGCGGGATTCACAGATACGCAGTATTTT.